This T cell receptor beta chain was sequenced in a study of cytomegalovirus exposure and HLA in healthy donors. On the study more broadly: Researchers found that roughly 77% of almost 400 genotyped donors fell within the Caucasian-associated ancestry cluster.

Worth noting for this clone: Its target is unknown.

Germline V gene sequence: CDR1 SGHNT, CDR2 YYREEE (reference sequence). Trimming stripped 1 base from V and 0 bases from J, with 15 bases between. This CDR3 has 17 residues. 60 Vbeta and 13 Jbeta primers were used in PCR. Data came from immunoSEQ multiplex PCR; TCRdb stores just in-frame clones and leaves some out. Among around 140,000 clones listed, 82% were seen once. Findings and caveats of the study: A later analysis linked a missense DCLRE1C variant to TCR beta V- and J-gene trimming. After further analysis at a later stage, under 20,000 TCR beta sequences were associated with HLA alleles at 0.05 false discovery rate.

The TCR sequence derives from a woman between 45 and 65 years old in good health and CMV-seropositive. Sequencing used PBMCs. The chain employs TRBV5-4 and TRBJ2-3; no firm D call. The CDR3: CASSLRSNSRSTDTQYF. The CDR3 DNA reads TGTGCCAGCAGCTTGAGAAGTAACAGCCGAAGCACAGATACGCAGTATTTT. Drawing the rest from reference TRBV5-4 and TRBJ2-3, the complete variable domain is ETGVTQSPTHLIKTRGQQVTLRCSSQSGHNTVSWYQQALGQGPQFIFQYYREEENGRGNFPPRFSGLQFPNYSSELNVNALELDDSALYLCASSLRSNSRSTDTQYFGPGTRLTVL.